Shown below are 5 T cell receptor beta chains from a single sample sequenced in a study of blood T cell repertoires in COVID-19. Sequencing used immunoSEQ multiplex PCR; TCRdb keeps in-frame clones, though not all of them. The table lists fewer than 250,000 clones, 75% to 85% of them singletons. Sample: peripheral blood. Receptors originate from a woman in her 70s with acute or convalescent COVID-19.

V usage is TRBV11-2 and J usage is TRBJ1-3; D is perhaps TRBD1 (5 bases). V gave up 0 bases and J gave up 4 bases, with 10 bases separating them. The CDR3 totals 15 residues. CDR1 and CDR2 from the germline V gene are SGHAT and FQNNGV. The CDR3: CASSLDGRGGNTIYF. CDR3 in DNA: TGTGCCAGCAGCTTAGACGGAAGGGGAGGAAACACCATATATTTT.

For the CDR3, the DNA is TGTGCCATCAGTGAGAAGGGGACAGGGCGCGCTGAAGCTTTCTTT. Its translation: CAISEKGTGRAEAFF. The V gene is TRBV10-3, the J gene TRBJ1-1; 9 positions agree with TRBD1. This CDR3 is built from 15 residues. Germline V CDR1 and CDR2: ENHRY, SYGVKD. The V gene end was trimmed by 2 bases and the J gene end by 6 bases; junction bases not matched to a gene: 7.

A word on this clone: A much larger clone lies one base from this, so it may be a read error. The chain recombines TRBV4-3 with TRBJ1-1; weak D call: TRBD1 (5 bases). There are 13 residues in the CDR3. Per the germline V gene, CDR1 is LGHNA and CDR2 is YSLEER. V lost 4 bases, J lost 1 base, and 7 bases lay in between. CDR3 nucleotides: TGCGCCAGCAGCCGAGACAGGAACACTGAAGCTTTCTTT. This codes for CASSRDRNTEAFF.

This clone was counted a single time. V usage is TRBV19 and J usage is TRBJ1-4, with 7 bases that match TRBD1. Trimming at V came to 3 bases and at J to 4 bases, leaving 2 bases not matched to a gene. The V gene's germline CDR1 is LNHDA and CDR2 SQIVND (reference sequence). This CDR3 contains 14 residues. This chain's CDR3 is CASSMGQLNEKLFF. The CDR3 DNA reads as TGTGCCAGTAGTATGGGACAGCTTAATGAAAAACTGTTTTTT.

This clone has ten or more counts. The V and J genes are TRBV12-3 or TRBV12-4 and TRBJ1-3; unclear D gene. The CDR3 sequence is 12 residues long. V lost 0 bases to trimming and J lost 11 bases, with 8 bases between them. CDR3 sequence reads: CASSLASTAIYF. The CDR3, as DNA: TGTGCCAGCAGTTTAGCCTCCACGGCCATATATTTT.